The 32 T cell receptor beta chains below come from one sample, sequenced in a study of blood T cell repertoires in COVID-19 (dated by TCRdb to 2018 to 2021). Library construction relied on the immunoSEQ multiplex PCR assay. What TCRdb holds here is the immuneACCESS table cut down to in-frame rearrangements. Part of the clones is not present; checked against another copy, under half of the missing clones reflect an unresolved V gene, and the others are unexplained. The sample data list about 320,000 clones, and 90% to 95% of these were observed just once. The biggest ten clones account for about 4% of the sample. The sequenced sample consisted of PBMCs or T cells enriched from blood (not recorded which). These receptors all come from a woman aged 25 to 45 who had been exposed to COVID-19.

The V gene is TRBV14, the J gene TRBJ2-5, with D possibly matching TRBD1 (5 bases). This CDR3 comprises 12 residues. The germline gives CDR1 SGHDN, CDR2 FVKESK. V lost 5 bases, J lost 5 bases, and 9 bases lay in between. The chain's CDR3 is CASSLGRETQYF. The CDR3 coding sequence is TGTGCCAGCAGCTTGGGGCGGGAGACCCAGTACTTC.

This sequence joins TRBV5-4 and TRBJ2-1, with D perhaps matching TRBD1 (6 bases). The germline V gene encodes CDR1 SGHNT and CDR2 YYREEE (reference sequence). There are 15 residues in the CDR3. V lost 0 bases to trimming and J lost 4 bases, with 11 bases between them. This CDR3 reads CASSLVGARYNEQFF. CDR3 bases: TGTGCCAGCAGCTTGGTGGGGGCACGTTACAATGAGCAGTTCTTC.

The gene calls are TRBV4-1 and TRBJ2-1; D perhaps matches TRBD1 (6 bases). V was cut by 5 bases and J by 8 bases, with 22 bases left in between. CDR3 length: 16 residues. Germline V CDR1 and CDR2: MGHRA, YSYEKL. The DNA for the CDR3 is TGCGCCAGCAGCGACAGCGCGTCGCGGACAGAGGATGAGCAGTTCTTC. Its translation: CASSDSASRTEDEQFF.

CDR3 sequence (DNA): TGTGCCAGTAGTATAAGTGGAGCGTGGACTAATGAAAAACTGTTTTTT. Amino acid sequence: CASSISGAWTNEKLFF. V is TRBV19 and J is TRBJ1-4; no firm D call. This CDR3 has 16 residues. Germline V gene sequence: CDR1 LNHDA, CDR2 SQIVND (reference sequence). The germline V and J ends were trimmed by 2 bases and 2 bases, with 12 bases remaining between them.

This clone has only one observation. V usage is TRBV4-1 and J usage is TRBJ1-2, with a possible D match to TRBD1 (6 bases). Per the germline V gene, CDR1 is MGHRA and CDR2 is YSYEKL. V was pared by 0 bases and J by 5 bases, with 10 bases between. The CDR3 is 14 amino acids. CDR3 DNA: TGCGCCAGCAGCCAAGACTGGACAGTTTATGGCTACACCTTC. Translating gives CASSQDWTVYGYTF.

A few counts support this clone. The DNA of the CDR3 is TGCGCCAGCAGCTTCCCGCGACAGGGCGAAAGAACCTTC. Translated, it gives CASSFPRQGERTF. The J gene is TRBJ1-2, the V gene TRBV5-1, with 7 bases matching TRBD1. Germline assignment: CDR1 SGHRS and CDR2 YFSETQ. The J segment lost 14 bases and the V segment lost 2 bases, leaving 12 bases of the junction unmatched. CDR3 length: 13 residues.

This clone rates as medium-sized. The chain has TRBV5-1 and TRBJ2-5; 8 nucleotides line up with TRBD1. The length of the CDR3 is 15 residues. V gave up 4 bases and J gave up 5 bases; unmatched junction bases: 10. CDR1 is SGHRS and CDR2 is YFSETQ in the germline V gene. CDR3 amino acids: CASSLGQGQGETQYF. Here the CDR3 DNA reads TGCGCCAGCAGCCTCGGACAGGGTCAGGGGGAGACCCAGTACTTC.

A single count supports this clone. V gene TRBV2 combines with J gene TRBJ1-5, with D possibly matching TRBD1 (5 bases). The CDR3 is 16 residues long. CDR1 and CDR2 (germline): SNHLY, FYNNEI. V was trimmed by 7 bases and J by 2 bases, leaving 18 bases between them. CDR3: CASIPGGNNGNQPQHF. The CDR3 DNA reads as TGTGCCAGCATCCCGGGGGGTAATAATGGCAATCAGCCCCAGCATTTT.

This chain connects TRBV18 to TRBJ2-5; 8 bases align to TRBD1. With V trimmed by 4 bases and J by 5 bases, 6 bases remained unmatched. The CDR3 contains 14 residues. Germline CDR1 reads KGHSH; CDR2 reads LQKENI. This CDR3 reads CASSQDRGWETQYF. Written as DNA, the CDR3 is TGTGCCAGCTCACAAGACAGGGGTTGGGAGACCCAGTACTTC.

This sequence joins TRBV5-1 and TRBJ1-1; 8 bases are shared with TRBD1. With 2 bases clipped from V and 4 bases from J, the junction kept 7 bases outside the gene matches. This CDR3 spans 15 amino acids. Germline values: CDR1 SGHRS, CDR2 YFSETQ. This CDR3 is CASSFDRGGSTEAFF. The CDR3, as DNA: TGCGCCAGCAGCTTTGACAGGGGAGGAAGCACTGAAGCTTTCTTT. Using reference TRBV5-1 and TRBJ1-1 for the parts outside the CDR3, the full variable domain is KAGVTQTPRYLIKTRGQQVTLSCSPISGHRSVSWYQQTPGQGLQFLFEYFSETQRNKGNFPGRFSGRQFSNSRSEMNVSTLELGDSALYLCASSFDRGGSTEAFFGQGTRLTVV.

The rearrangement links TRBV4-1 to TRBJ2-2; 8 bases align to TRBD2. The CDR3 contains 16 residues. V dropped 5 bases and J dropped 0; count of bases not matched to a gene: 5. Germline CDR1 is MGHRA and CDR2 is YSYEKL. CDR3 region: CASSTHSGANTGELFF. In DNA form, the CDR3 reads TGCGCCAGCAGCACCCATAGCGGGGCGAACACCGGGGAGCTGTTTTTT.

The chain uses TRBV11-2 and TRBJ1-5; D remains ambiguous. CDR1 and CDR2 from the germline V gene are SGHAT and FQNNGV. The CDR3 covers 16 residues. V was clipped by 2 bases and J by 7 bases, with 18 bases between them. CDR3 DNA: TGTGCCAGCAGCTTATCGAGGGTGCGTTATCGACAGCCCCAGCATTTT. Its translation is CASSLSRVRYRQPQHF.

This clone was found a few times. V is TRBV27 and J is TRBJ1-6; 8 bases match TRBD1. Germline V gene sequence: CDR1 MNHEY, CDR2 SMNVEV (reference sequence). V shed 5 bases, J shed 0 bases, and the junction held 9 bases outside the gene matches. This CDR3 region has 18 residues. Written as DNA, the CDR3 is TGTGCCAGCAGTCCTGGGACAGGTTCTCCCTCCTATAATTCACCCCTCCACTTT. As protein: CASSPGTGSPSYNSPLHF.

The chain is built from TRBV19 and TRBJ2-7; 7 nucleotides match TRBD2. V was pared by 3 bases and J by 1 base, with 6 bases of the junction left unmatched. The germline V gene encodes CDR1 LNHDA and CDR2 SQIVND (reference sequence). CDR3 length: 15 amino acids. The CDR3 reads CASSIRTRRSYEQYF. The CDR3 nucleotides are TGTGCCAGTAGTATCCGGACTAGGCGGTCCTACGAGCAGTACTTC.

The chain has TRBV9 and TRBJ2-4; the D gene is possibly TRBD2 (6 bases). This CDR3 region has 15 residues. V lost 0 bases to trimming and J lost 1 base, with 8 bases between them. CDR1 is SGDLS, CDR2 YYNGEE, per germline. As DNA, the CDR3 is TGTGCCAGCAGCGTAGCGGGGACTGCCAAAAACATTCAGTACTTC. Encoded protein: CASSVAGTAKNIQYF.

This chain uses TRBV27 with TRBJ1-4, with 9 nucleotides matching TRBD1. The CDR3 has 15 amino acids. CDR1 is MNHEY, CDR2 SMNVEV, per germline (reference sequence). J was trimmed by 5 bases and V by 2 bases; bases with no gene match: 3. The CDR3 DNA sequence: TGTGCCAGCAGTTTAACGGGACAGGGAAATGAAAAACTGTTTTTT. The encoded protein is CASSLTGQGNEKLFF.

The chain uses TRBV3-1 (or the pseudogene TRBV3-2) and TRBJ2-5; 9 nucleotides align to TRBD1. CDR1 and CDR2 (germline): LGHDT, YNNKEL (reference sequence). The V and J ends lost 2 bases and 7 bases, in that order; junction bases with no gene match: 5. This CDR3 has 14 amino acids. CDR3 DNA sequence: TGTGCCAGCAGCCAAACGGACAGGGGAGCGACCCAGTACTTC. Its translation: CASSQTDRGATQYF.

The chain uses TRBV9 and TRBJ1-2; D may be TRBD1 (6 bases). The germline gives CDR1 SGDLS, CDR2 YYNGEE. The CDR3 is 13 amino acids. Trimming took off 5 bases at V and 8 bases at J, with 16 bases between the two ends. CDR3 nucleotides: TGTGCCAGCAGGTCCCTCGGGGGGCAGGGCTACACCTTC. Amino acid sequence: CASRSLGGQGYTF.

This sequence joins TRBV18 and TRBJ1-2; D is undetermined. Trimming cost V 2 bases and J 1 base, with 11 bases left between them. Germline loops: CDR1 KGHSH, CDR2 LQKENI. The CDR3 covers 15 residues. The CDR3 region is CASSPSTVLNYGYTF. Written as DNA, the CDR3 is TGTGCCAGCTCACCATCTACAGTCCTTAACTATGGCTACACCTTC.

The gene calls are TRBV2 and TRBJ2-4, with TRBD2 matching 8 bases. The CDR3 sequence is 15 residues long. V gave up 2 bases and J gave up 6 bases; unmatched junction bases: 6. Germline CDR1 is SNHLY and CDR2 is FYNNEI. This CDR3 reads CASSESGSPANIQYF. The DNA for the CDR3 is TGTGCCAGCAGTGAAAGCGGGAGCCCCGCAAACATTCAGTACTTC.

The rearrangement uses TRBV9 and TRBJ1-1, with D perhaps TRBD1 (5 bases). The V and J ends lost 3 bases and 10 bases respectively, with 13 bases between them. This CDR3 contains 12 residues. Germline-derived CDR1 and CDR2 are SGDLS and YYNGEE. The CDR3 nucleotides read TGTGCCAGCAGCGCGTCGGGGGGAAGAGCTTTCTTT. Translating it yields CASSASGGRAFF.

V is TRBV6-4 and J is TRBJ2-3; 13 bases fit TRBD2. J lost 0 bases, V lost 7 bases, and 7 bases had no gene match. Germline V gene data show CDR1 as MRHNA and CDR2 as SNTAGT. The CDR3 is 17 amino acids. The CDR3 DNA reads as TGTGCCAGCACCCGGACTAGCGGGGGACCTAGCACAGATACGCAGTATTTT. This codes for CASTRTSGGPSTDTQYF.

The chain uses TRBV7-9 and TRBJ2-3; D remains ambiguous. This CDR3 contains 14 residues. The V gene's germline CDR1 is SEHNR and CDR2 FQNEAQ (reference sequence). Trimming took off 5 bases at V and 2 bases at J, with 11 bases between the two ends. The CDR3 here is CASSPGLITDTQYF. The CDR3 coding sequence is TGTGCCAGCAGCCCCGGTCTTATCACAGATACGCAGTATTTT. Together with reference TRBV7-9 and TRBJ2-3, the CDR3 gives the full variable domain: DTGVSQNPRHKITKRGQNVTFRCDPISEHNRLYWYRQTLGQGPEFLTYFQNEAQLEKSRLLSDRFSAERPKGSFSTLEIQRTEQGDSAMYLCASSPGLITDTQYFGPGTRLTVL.

The chain recombines TRBV6-5 with TRBJ2-2; 8 nucleotides line up with TRBD2. V trimming: 7 bases; J trimming: 2 bases; junction bases outside the gene matches: 6. This CDR3 comprises 15 residues. CDR1 and CDR2 (germline): MNHEY, SVGAGI. As DNA, the CDR3 is TGTGCCAGCACCCTGCGGGGGGCAAACACCGGGGAGCTGTTTTTT. Encoded protein: CASTLRGANTGELFF.

The chain employs TRBV19 and TRBJ2-7; 9 bases are shared with TRBD1. Per the germline V gene, CDR1 is LNHDA and CDR2 is SQIVND (reference sequence). The ends lost 6 bases at V and 5 bases at J; junction bases unmatched: 11. This CDR3 region has 15 residues. The CDR3 region has the DNA TGTGCCAGTAGGGCCAACAGGGGGCAAAACCACGAGCAGTACTTC. It translates to CASRANRGQNHEQYF.

A word on this clone: Sequence at one end of the junction differs from germline and may be a read error. The sample holds other DNA sequences that translate to the same CDR3. This chain uses TRBV5-6 with TRBJ1-4; D remains unclear. Germline CDR1 and CDR2: SGHDT and YYEEEE. There are 14 residues in the CDR3. The CDR3 DNA follows: TGTGCCAGCAGCTTTGGACTCGATAATGAAAAACTATTTTTT. Translated, it gives CASSFGLDNEKLFF.

V gene TRBV4-2 combines with J gene TRBJ1-3; D is unresolved. The V and J ends lost 1 base and 4 bases respectively, with 11 bases between them. Per germline, CDR1 LGHNA and CDR2 YNFKEQ. The CDR3 is 15 residues long. As DNA, the CDR3 is TGTGCCAGCAGCCAAGTAGAGCCCCACGGAAACACCATATATTTT. Translating it yields CASSQVEPHGNTIYF.

The sample holds one count of this clone. The V call is TRBV11-2, the J call TRBJ2-5, with TRBD1 identical over 9 bases. The CDR3 loop spans 14 amino acids. With V trimmed by 1 base and J by 5 bases, 2 bases remained unmatched. Germline V gene lookup returns CDR1 SGHAT and CDR2 FQNNGV. The CDR3 spells CASSLGTGAETQYF. The CDR3, as DNA: TGTGCCAGCAGCTTAGGGACAGGGGCGGAGACCCAGTACTTC.

The rearrangement joins TRBV9 to TRBJ2-3, with 8 bases identical to TRBD2. V trimming: 2 bases; J trimming: 1 base; junction bases outside the gene matches: 6. The CDR3 spans 16 residues. Per the germline V gene, CDR1 is SGDLS and CDR2 is YYNGEE. The CDR3: CASSVAGGVRTDTQYF. In DNA form, the CDR3 reads TGTGCCAGCAGCGTGGCGGGGGGCGTACGCACAGATACGCAGTATTTT.

This clone appeared a single time. The genes are TRBV3-1 (or the pseudogene TRBV3-2) and TRBJ1-2; 12 positions match TRBD1. Germline V CDR1 and CDR2: LGHDT, YNNKEL (reference sequence). The CDR3 has 18 residues. The ends lost 3 bases at V and 4 bases at J; junction bases unmatched: 12. CDR3 region: CASSHPSGTGGVGYGYTF. The CDR3 DNA reads as TGTGCCAGCAGCCACCCATCCGGGACAGGGGGCGTCGGCTATGGCTACACCTTC.

The chain recombines TRBV7-9 with TRBJ2-2, with D perhaps TRBD2 (6 bases). V gave up 7 bases and J gave up 4 bases, with 22 bases separating them. Germline V gene lookup returns CDR1 SEHNR and CDR2 FQNEAQ (reference sequence). This CDR3 region has 17 residues. Here the CDR3 DNA reads TGTGCCAGCATCTACGCCTTCGCGGGGAAAGGCACCGGGGAGCTGTTTTTT. Residues: CASIYAFAGKGTGELFF.

This clone was observed once. The rearrangement uses TRBV5-1 and TRBJ2-5; TRBD2 matches at 12 bases. The length of the CDR3 is 16 residues. V lost 2 bases and J lost 5; bases outside the gene matches: 7. Germline-derived CDR1 and CDR2 are SGHRS and YFSETQ. CDR3 residues: CASSFSSGGARETQYF. The CDR3 bases are TGCGCCAGCAGCTTCTCTAGCGGGGGGGCCAGGGAGACCCAGTACTTC.